This T cell receptor beta chain was profiled in a study of radiation and T cells in renal cell carcinoma. The V and J ends lost 4 bases and 4 bases respectively, with 8 bases between them. This CDR3 is built from 13 residues. CDR1 MGHDK and CDR2 SYGVNS come from the germline V gene. A single count supports this clone. The antigen is unknown. Treatment in this sample: 15 Gy SBRT to primary tumor, nephrectomy 4 weeks later. Notes on the study in general: In nephrectomy-only tumors, top 100 clonotypes averaged approximately 40%, versus about 50% irradiated.

The repertoire was sequenced with immunoSEQ multiplex PCR; TCRdb's copy has only in-frame clones and lacks some. The sample carries 15,000 to 20,000 clones, roughly 50% recorded once. The source of this sequence is an older woman with renal cell carcinoma. The material was tumor tissue, obtained from a patient whose treatment included radiotherapy and nephrectomy. V and J are TRBV25-1 and TRBJ2-1, with D possibly TRBD2 on 5 matching bases. Here the CDR3 DNA reads TGTGCCAGCAGTGGTCCGGGATACAATGAGCAGTTCTTC. As protein: CASSGPGYNEQFF.